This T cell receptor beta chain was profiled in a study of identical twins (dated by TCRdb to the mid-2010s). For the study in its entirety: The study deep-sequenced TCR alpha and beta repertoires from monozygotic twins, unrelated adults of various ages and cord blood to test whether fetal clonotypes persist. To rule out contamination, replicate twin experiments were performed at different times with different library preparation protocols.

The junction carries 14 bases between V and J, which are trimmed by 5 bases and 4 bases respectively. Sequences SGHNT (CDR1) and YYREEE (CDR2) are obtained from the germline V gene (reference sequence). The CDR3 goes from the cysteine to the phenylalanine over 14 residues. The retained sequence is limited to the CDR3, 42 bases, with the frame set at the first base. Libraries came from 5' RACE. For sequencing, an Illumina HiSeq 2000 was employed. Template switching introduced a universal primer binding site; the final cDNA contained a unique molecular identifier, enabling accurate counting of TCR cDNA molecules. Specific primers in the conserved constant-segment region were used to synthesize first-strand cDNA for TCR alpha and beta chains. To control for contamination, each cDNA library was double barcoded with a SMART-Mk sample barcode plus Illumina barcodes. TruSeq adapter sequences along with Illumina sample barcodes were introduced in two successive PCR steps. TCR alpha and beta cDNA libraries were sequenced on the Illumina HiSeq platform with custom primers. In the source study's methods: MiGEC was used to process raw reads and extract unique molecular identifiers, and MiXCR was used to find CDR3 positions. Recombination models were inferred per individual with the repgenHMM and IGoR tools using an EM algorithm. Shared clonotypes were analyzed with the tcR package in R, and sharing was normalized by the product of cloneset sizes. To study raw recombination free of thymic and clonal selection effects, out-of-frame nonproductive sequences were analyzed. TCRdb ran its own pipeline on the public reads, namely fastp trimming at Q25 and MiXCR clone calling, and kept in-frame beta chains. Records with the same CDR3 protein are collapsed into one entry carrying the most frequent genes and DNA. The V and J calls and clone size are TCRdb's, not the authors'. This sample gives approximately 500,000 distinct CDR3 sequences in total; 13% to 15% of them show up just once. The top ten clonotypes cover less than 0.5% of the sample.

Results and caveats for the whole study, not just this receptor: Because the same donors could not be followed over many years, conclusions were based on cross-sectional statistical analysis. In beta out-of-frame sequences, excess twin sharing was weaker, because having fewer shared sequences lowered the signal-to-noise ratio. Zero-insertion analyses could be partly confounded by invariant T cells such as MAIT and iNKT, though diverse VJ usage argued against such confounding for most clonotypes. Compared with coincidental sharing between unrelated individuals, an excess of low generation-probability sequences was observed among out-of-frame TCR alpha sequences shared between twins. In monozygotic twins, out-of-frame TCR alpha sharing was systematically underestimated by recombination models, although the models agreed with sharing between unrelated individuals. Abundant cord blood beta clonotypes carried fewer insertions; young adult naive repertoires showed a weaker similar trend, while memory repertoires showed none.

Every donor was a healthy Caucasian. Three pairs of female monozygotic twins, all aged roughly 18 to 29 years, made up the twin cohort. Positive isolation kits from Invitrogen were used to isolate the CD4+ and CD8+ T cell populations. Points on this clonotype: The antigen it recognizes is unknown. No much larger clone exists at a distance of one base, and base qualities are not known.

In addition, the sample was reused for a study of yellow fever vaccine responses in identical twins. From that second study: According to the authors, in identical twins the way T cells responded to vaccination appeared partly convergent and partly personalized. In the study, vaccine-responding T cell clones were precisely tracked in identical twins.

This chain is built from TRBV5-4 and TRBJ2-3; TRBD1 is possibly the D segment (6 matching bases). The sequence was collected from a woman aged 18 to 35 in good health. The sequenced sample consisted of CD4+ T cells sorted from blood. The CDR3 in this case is CASSPLTGSDTQYF. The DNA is TGTGCCAGCAGTCCATTAACAGGGTCAGATACGCAGTATTTT. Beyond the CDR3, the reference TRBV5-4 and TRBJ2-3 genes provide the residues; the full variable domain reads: ETGVTQSPTHLIKTRGQQVTLRCSSQSGHNTVSWYQQALGQGPQFIFQYYREEENGRGNFPPRFSGLQFPNYSSELNVNALELDDSALYLCASSPLTGSDTQYFGPGTRLTVL.